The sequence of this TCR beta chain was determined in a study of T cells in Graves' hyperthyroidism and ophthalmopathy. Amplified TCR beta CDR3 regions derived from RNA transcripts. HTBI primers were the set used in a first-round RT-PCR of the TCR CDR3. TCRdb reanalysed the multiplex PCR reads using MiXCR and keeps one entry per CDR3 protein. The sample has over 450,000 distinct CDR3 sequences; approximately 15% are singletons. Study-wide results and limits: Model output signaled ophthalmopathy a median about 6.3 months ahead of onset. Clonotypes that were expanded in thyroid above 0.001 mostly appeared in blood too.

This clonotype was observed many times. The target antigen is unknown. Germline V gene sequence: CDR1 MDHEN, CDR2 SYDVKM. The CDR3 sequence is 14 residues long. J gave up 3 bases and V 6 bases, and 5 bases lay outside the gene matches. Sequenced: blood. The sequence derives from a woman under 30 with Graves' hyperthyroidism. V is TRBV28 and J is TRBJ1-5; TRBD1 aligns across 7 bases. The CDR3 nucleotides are TGTGCCAGCAGATTTACAGGGGACAATCAGCCCCAGCATTTT. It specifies CASRFTGDNQPQHF.